This entry features one T cell receptor (beta chain) sequence. Its antigen is currently not known. No much larger clonotype is one base removed from it; base qualities were not supplied. CDR3 length: 14 amino acids, cysteine to phenylalanine. Only the CDR3 portion is preserved as DNA: 42 bases, with reading frame beginning at the first base. CDR1 is given as MNHEY and CDR2 as SVGAGI, both from the germline V gene. V is trimmed back by 4 bases and J by 2 bases, and the junction contains 1 base that no gene match accounts for. The sample's time point label, in plain terms: about 28 days (+/-7) after the second vaccine dose. AZD1222 recipients whose second dose came at about 4 weeks and those whose second dose came at about 12 weeks were combined into one group, since spike-specific TCR depth and breadth did not differ between the two schedules. Vaccinee samples came from UK trials COV001 and COV002, including a single-blind randomized controlled phase 2/3 trial of AZD1222 (ChAdOx1 nCoV-19) in healthy adults. Trial participant PBMC samples were collected at day 0 and day 28 after the second dose for TCRbeta chain sequencing.

The sample comes from a study of T cell responses to AZD1222 COVID-19 vaccine (dated by TCRdb to about 2021). With regard to the full study: TCR sequencing covered over 230 trial participants: about 210 given two doses of AZD1222 and 26 given two doses of MenACWY control vaccine. Enrollment into the trials was organized by age into subgroups of 18-55, 56-69 and 70-plus years, and those subgroups contained approximately 160, 26 and 62 TCR-sequenced participants, respectively. The investigation overall reported the following: Spike-specific TCR breadth and depth rose significantly after two AZD1222 doses compared with day 0 and with MenACWY recipients. Because no samples from the day 14 peak response were available, repertoires could be characterized only after the peak T cell response. In the small 56-69-year group, the increase in depth fell short of significance, most likely because of low power. Participants were mostly white British, with more females than males. The authors suggested clonal diversity may have been underestimated. Conclusions about previously exposed vaccinees are limited, since just five or six AZD1222 recipients were seropositive for SARS-CoV-2 at baseline. The vaccine-associated CD4 TCRs covered the entire spike protein, and the dominant responses fell in regions 160-218 and 743-854. Reportedly, almost half of the unique spike-specific TCRs recognized epitopes lying outside the regions that are mutated in the B.1.351 and B.1.1.7 variants.

The CDR3 regions of human TCRbeta chains were analyzed by immunosequencing. For the original study's pipeline: Repertoire TCRs were matched against a reference library of SARS-CoV-2-specific TCRs generated with the MIRA antigen-specificity platform. Breadth was defined as the fraction of unique TCRs that were SARS-CoV-2-associated, and depth was defined as the fraction of total T cells that were SARS-CoV-2-associated. Each spike-specific TCR was assigned to its reactive spike region and to a CD4 or CD8 class using the MIRA data. Log10-transformed breadth and depth values were compared by one-way ANOVA with Sidak's multiple comparisons tests. Held by TCRdb, this immuneACCESS table contains in-frame sequences only and omits some clones. Under half of the omission traces to an unresolved V gene where checked; the cause of the rest is unknown. The V and J calls and the clone size are those of that table, but D and trimming were determined from the DNA. The sample data list 50,000 to 65,000 clones, and around 82% of these were observed just once. The top ten hold approximately 25% of the sample.

This clonotype was obtained from an adult who received the AZD1222 COVID-19 vaccine. The sequenced sample was peripheral blood, obtained 28 days after the second AZD1222 dose. The V gene is TRBV6-5 and the J gene is TRBJ1-2, with TRBD1 matching 10 junction bases. In nucleotides, the sequence is TGTGCCAGCAGTTTGGACAGGGGGAACTATGGCTACACCTTC. Translated, it reads CASSLDRGNYGYTF.